This TCR beta chain was captured by sequencing in a study of shared clonotypes between healthy human individuals. Background on the study: Researchers assigned three CD4 naive, three CD4 memory, two CD8 naive and one CD8 memory plate to each donor. Study results and caveats: Sharing across four donors was highest in naive CD4 (roughly 5%) and lowest in memory CD8 (about 0.4%).

Germline V gives CDR1 MDHEN, CDR2 SYDVKM. The CDR3 is made up of 14 amino acids. Trimming took 3 bases from V and 2 from J; bases not matched to a gene: 1. Turning to this clone: Its specificity is not known.

The table came from immunoSEQ multiplex PCR; TCRdb's copy has only in-frame clones and leaves some out. The data contain under 550,000 clones, about 95% of them singletons. This chain joins TRBV28 and TRBJ1-3; TRBD1 agrees at 7 bases. The TCR comes from a woman aged 25-40 years in good health. Sequencing used naive CD4+ T cells sorted from blood. Subset in this sample: CD45RA+ positively selected. CDR3 nucleotide sequence: TGTGCCAGCAGTTTTCAGGGGGCTGGAAACACCATATATTTT. This codes for CASSFQGAGNTIYF.